This TCR beta chain is from a study of blood T cell repertoires in COVID-19 (dated by TCRdb to 2018 to 2021). For the wider study: Samples covering the acute and convalescent phases of COVID-19 were provided by collaborators in the United States, Italy and Spain. The prospective study material was composed of cDNA or gDNA derived from T cells, B-cell-depleted T cells, or PBMCs. Subjects who had been exposed to COVID-19, were actively infected with it, or had recovered from it provided the deeply sampled blood TCRbeta repertoires that made up the dataset. The repertoires were made available in a free public database intended to serve as a resource for research on the immune response to SARS-CoV-2. The samples were drawn from two sources: the first 160 participants of the ongoing ImmuneRACE study, and approximately 1,300 subjects contributed by 6 global collaborators. Nearly every sample came with metadata listing a de-identified subject ID, COVID-19 status, age in years and sex. Where available, HLA class I and class II types were obtained from metadata supplied by the sample provider rather than from assay-based typing. The study at large found these results: Clinical and demographic metadata were provided uncurated, with the amount varying by source and participant.

TCRbeta CDR3 regions were amplified from genomic DNA using the immunoSEQ Assay, a bias-controlled multiplex PCR. Per the source publication's procedure: Nucleated cell counts per sample were estimated from amplification of reference gene primers within the assay. Sequence reads were collapsed and filtered to measure the absolute abundance of every unique TCRbeta CDR3 rearrangement. For each sample, productive Simpson clonality was calculated by taking the square root of Simpson's diversity index across productive rearrangements. The table comes from immuneACCESS by way of TCRdb, which keeps in-frame sequences with V and J called. Part of the clones is missing from these tables; in studies checked, under half for an unresolved V gene and the rest for unknown reasons. V and J calls and clone size are given by that table; D and trimming were obtained from the DNA. This sample is represented by about 76,000 clones; 82% of them were singletons. Roughly a quarter of the sample comes from the top ten.

As regards this clone: The antigen this receptor binds is unknown. Qualities for individual bases were not recorded, and no much larger clone is one base off.

Between the V and J ends, shortened by 8 bases and 4 bases respectively, the junction contains 14 bases. Including cysteine and phenylalanine, the CDR3 has 12 amino acids. Here the CDR3 DNA is all that survives: 36 bases in frame from base 1. The germline V gene provides CDR1 SQVTM and CDR2 ANQGSEA. Each collaborating institution followed its own protocols to collect whole blood in K2EDTA tubes. For TCRbeta analysis, collaborator samples were shipped as frozen whole blood, as isolated PBMCs, or as DNA extracted from either sample type. The receptor was derived from a human donor in a cohort sampled during active COVID-19. Sequencing was carried out using peripheral blood. The rearranged chain carries TRBV29-1 and TRBJ1-2; perhaps TRBD1 is the D gene, with 5 bases matching. For the CDR3, the sequence is CSSWGLSYGYTF. The bases read TGCAGCTCCTGGGGACTGAGCTATGGCTACACCTTC.